This T cell receptor (beta chain) was profiled in a study of T-cell reconstitution after alpha-beta-depleted transplantation in children. General study results and limits: The main origin of T-cell counts and diversity one year after transplant was newly produced T cells. Several hundred expanded graft clones reportedly were the source of alpha-beta T cells about two months after transplant.

This clonotype occurred many times. Its antigen is unknown. The CDR3 sequence is 19 residues long. The germline V and J ends were trimmed by 1 base and 1 base, with 22 bases remaining between them. In germline, CDR1 is MNHNS, CDR2 SASEGT. Unique molecular identifiers were incorporated when the TCRbeta library was constructed. In TCRdb, the PCR reads were re-called with MiXCR into one record per CDR3 protein. The sample includes 250,000 or so distinct CDR3 sequences, just under 8.5% of them seen just once. The sample here was PBMCs, mostly from graft donor cells, taken 180 days after TCRalphabeta/CD19-depleted stem cell transplant. This TCR derives from a male patient aged 10 to 17 who had a stem cell transplant for acute lymphoblastic leukemia, so the T cells may come from the graft donor. J is TRBJ1-1 and V is TRBV6-1, with D possibly matching TRBD1 (6 bases). CDR3 DNA sequence: TGTGCCAGCAGTGAAGTATTCGTGGGGGAAGGACAGCCGAACACTGAAGCTTTCTTT. It is translated as CASSEVFVGEGQPNTEAFF.